The text below deals with one TCR beta chain. The antigen is unknown. The data stem from a study of neoadjuvant nivolumab and ipilimumab in lung cancer. Study-level results: TCR sequencing covered a small number of samples. Resected tumors had greater TCR richness and clonality than uninvolved lung. Blood richness before therapy tracked richness in tumors resected after neoadjuvant therapy. Only two of four nivolumab-treated tumors gained richness and clonality by surgery.

The germline V gene has CDR1 SGHVS and CDR2 FQNEAQ. The CDR3 has 16 amino acids. Trimming shortened V by 1 base and J by 3 bases, and 15 bases separated the two germline ends. This table comes from immunoSEQ multiplex PCR, and its TCRdb copy is limited to in-frame clones, with some not included. Of 25,000 to 35,000 clones in the sample, 90% were seen once. Specimen: peripheral blood, collected after neoadjuvant nivolumab, alone or with ipilimumab, at or shortly before surgery. This TCR was recovered from an adult with non-small cell lung cancer. The chain employs TRBV7-8 and TRBJ2-5, with D uncertain. For the CDR3, the DNA is TGTGCCAGCAGCTTAGTCCGTCCGTTCGCTGAAGAGACCCAGTACTTC. Translating it yields CASSLVRPFAEETQYF.